These 18 T cell receptor beta chains originate from one sample sequenced in a study of vaccination effects on CD4 cells after COVID-19. For these receptors, no antigen is known. The data were produced by immunoSEQ multiplex PCR, yet TCRdb's version contains in-frame clones alone and is incomplete. The top ten hold 10% of the sample, which has about 73,000 clones, 78% seen once. Prior to sequencing, the ViraFEST assay stimulated PBMC with viral peptide pools, which expanded the antigen-specific CD4+ T cells. Following a roughly eleven-day culture, CD4+ T cells were purified. Having tested negative for nucleocapsid antibodies, the vaccine recipients showed no prior SARS-CoV-2 infection. Source: CD4+ T cells from PBMCs cultured with SARS-CoV-2 spike peptides, taken before COVID-19 vaccination. The receptors were gathered from a human donor who received a COVID-19 vaccine.

This clone was seen a few times. The CDR3 spells CASSLGRDSRRGELFF. The CDR3 DNA is TGTGCCAGCAGCTTAGGCCGGGACTCCCGGCGCGGGGAGCTGTTTTTT. The chain employs TRBV7-2 and TRBJ2-2; perhaps TRBD2 as D (6 bases). V lost 1 base and J 7 bases, leaving 16 bases between the germline ends. Germline V gene sequence: CDR1 SGHTA, CDR2 FQGNSA. The CDR3 is 16 residues long. Complete variable domain (other parts from reference TRBV7-2 and TRBJ2-2): GAGVSQSPSNKVTEKGKDVELRCDPISGHTALYWYRQSLGQGLEFLIYFQGNSAPDKSGLPSDRFSAERTGGSVSTLTIQRTQQEDSAVYLCASSLGRDSRRGELFFGEGSRLTVL.

This chain links TRBV5-1 with TRBJ1-1, with D possibly matching TRBD1 (5 bases). The CDR3 has 15 residues. Trimming removed 0 bases at V and 1 base at J, with 10 bases between. Germline V CDR1 and CDR2: SGHRS, YFSETQ. In nucleotides, the CDR3 is TGCGCCAGCAGCTTGGGAGGGGTAGGGAACACTGAAGCTTTCTTT. Translated: CASSLGGVGNTEAFF.

CDR3 sequence: CASSQGEGVRIETQYF. CDR3 coding DNA: TGTGCCAGCAGCCAAGGGGAGGGGGTCAGAATAGAGACCCAGTACTTC. J is TRBJ2-5 and V is TRBV4-2; a weak D match, TRBD2 (7 bases). V was shortened by 1 base and J by 4 bases, with 16 bases between the two germline ends. Germline assignment: CDR1 LGHNA and CDR2 YNFKEQ. The CDR3 runs 16 residues.

V and J are TRBV5-1 and TRBJ1-2; TRBD1 might be the D (6 bases). Germline values: CDR1 SGHRS, CDR2 YFSETQ. Trimming shortened V by 4 bases and J by 3 bases, and 13 bases separated the two germline ends. The CDR3 loop spans 14 amino acids. This CDR3 reads CASSQQGRDYGYTF. The CDR3 DNA sequence: TGCGCCAGCAGCCAACAGGGTAGGGACTATGGCTACACCTTC.

The V gene is TRBV5-5, the J gene TRBJ2-1; 9 positions agree with TRBD1. Losses at the gene ends were 1 base for V and 6 bases for J; bases not matched to a gene: 5. The CDR3 is 15 amino acids. The germline V gene encodes CDR1 SGHKS and CDR2 YYEKEE (reference sequence). CDR3 loop: CASSLTGQGSNEQFF. The CDR3, as DNA: TGTGCCAGCAGCTTGACGGGACAGGGTAGCAATGAGCAGTTCTTC.

The gene calls are TRBV5-1 and TRBJ2-3; 8 nucleotides line up with TRBD1. V lost 4 bases and J lost 1; bases outside the gene matches: 5. The CDR3 is 15 amino acids. CDR1 and CDR2 from the germline V gene are SGHRS and YFSETQ. The CDR3 loop reads CASSGKTGGTDTQYF. CDR3 coding DNA: TGCGCCAGCAGCGGAAAGACAGGGGGCACAGATACGCAGTATTTT.

V and J are TRBV7-9 and TRBJ2-3; TRBD1 is a possible D gene (6 bases). V lost 5 bases and J 7 bases, leaving 10 bases between the germline ends. In germline, CDR1 is SEHNR, CDR2 FQNEAQ (reference sequence). The CDR3 is 12 amino acids. CDR3 coding DNA: TGTGCCAGCAGCCCTCAGGGGTATACGCAGTATTTT. This codes for CASSPQGYTQYF. The whole variable domain, remainder taken from reference TRBV7-9 and TRBJ2-3, is DTGVSQNPRHKITKRGQNVTFRCDPISEHNRLYWYRQTLGQGPEFLTYFQNEAQLEKSRLLSDRFSAERPKGSFSTLEIQRTEQGDSAMYLCASSPQGYTQYFGPGTRLTVL.

This chain uses TRBV30 with TRBJ1-4; tentative D call: TRBD1 (5 bases). With 1 base removed from V and 7 bases from J, the gap between germline ends came to 7 bases. The germline V gene has CDR1 GTSNPN and CDR2 SVGIG (reference sequence). CDR3 length: 12 amino acids. The CDR3 loop is CAWSGGGEKLFF. CDR3 coding DNA: TGTGCCTGGAGTGGGGGGGGTGAAAAACTGTTTTTT.

The J gene is TRBJ2-3, the V gene TRBV28; D is perhaps TRBD2 (5 bases). CDR3 length: 13 amino acids. Germline loops: CDR1 MDHEN, CDR2 SYDVKM. V gave up 11 bases and J gave up 0 bases, with 12 bases separating them. The CDR3 loop is CAGRTSSTDTQYF. CDR3 in DNA: TGTGCCGGAAGGACTTCTAGCACAGATACGCAGTATTTT.

The rearrangement joins TRBV9 to TRBJ2-1; D tentatively fits TRBD1 or TRBD2 (5 bases each). Germline V gene data show CDR1 as SGDLS and CDR2 as YYNGEE. The V end lost 0 bases, the J end lost 4 bases, and 17 bases lay between the germline ends. The CDR3 is 17 amino acids. CDR3 protein: CASSVEKGTDLYNEQFF. The CDR3 nucleotides are TGTGCCAGCAGCGTAGAGAAAGGGACCGATCTGTACAATGAGCAGTTCTTC.

This sequence joins TRBV5-1 and TRBJ2-1, with 10 bases that match TRBD2. V was pared by 2 bases and J by 11 bases, with 7 bases of the junction left unmatched. The CDR3 covers 14 residues. CDR1 SGHRS and CDR2 YFSETQ come from the germline V gene. The chain's CDR3 is CASSLTSGATKQFF. Here the CDR3 DNA reads TGCGCCAGCAGCTTAACTAGCGGGGCGACAAAGCAGTTCTTC.

This clone was counted once. The V gene is TRBV28, the J gene TRBJ2-3; 7 nucleotides line up with TRBD2. With V trimmed by 9 bases and J by 0 bases, 6 bases remained unmatched. The CDR3 runs to 14 residues. The germline V gene encodes CDR1 MDHEN and CDR2 SYDVKM. The CDR3 nucleotides read TGTGCCAGTGCGGGGGTGTCGAGCACAGATACGCAGTATTTT. Encoded protein: CASAGVSSTDTQYF.

The chain has TRBV9 and TRBJ2-5; D assignment may be TRBD1 or TRBD2 (5 bases each). V shed 4 bases and J shed 5 bases, with 18 bases lying between them. Germline CDR1 SGDLS, CDR2 YYNGEE. This CDR3 has 15 amino acids. The CDR3 bases are TGTGCCAGCAGCCCGCACGAGGGGCTTGGGGAGACCCAGTACTTC. This sequence encodes CASSPHEGLGETQYF. The entire variable domain, with the rest obtained from reference TRBV9 and TRBJ2-5, is as follows: DSGVTQTPKHLITATGQRVTLRCSPRSGDLSVYWYQQSLDQGLQFLIQYYNGEERAKGNILERFSAQQFPDLHSELNLSSLELGDSALYFCASSPHEGLGETQYFGPGTRLLVL.

The rearrangement links TRBV10-3 to TRBJ1-5; D gene ambiguous. Deletions cut 2 bases from V and 5 bases from J, with 10 bases between. Germline assignment: CDR1 ENHRY and CDR2 SYGVKD. The CDR3 loop spans 14 amino acids. For the CDR3, the DNA is TGTGCCATCAGTGAGAACGGGTTCGATCAGCCCCAGCATTTT. It codes for CAISENGFDQPQHF.

This chain connects TRBV4-2 to TRBJ1-2, with a possible D match to TRBD1 (5 bases). There are 14 residues in the CDR3. Deletions cut 0 bases from V and 4 bases from J, with 9 bases between. Germline V lookup: CDR1 LGHNA, CDR2 YNFKEQ. The CDR3 DNA follows: TGTGCCAGCAGCCAAGACGAAGGGGCCTATGGCTACACCTTC. This sequence encodes CASSQDEGAYGYTF.

The chain employs TRBV3-1 (or the pseudogene TRBV3-2) and TRBJ2-7, with a weak D call TRBD2 (6 bases). V lost 5 bases to trimming and J lost 7 bases, with 15 bases between them. The CDR3 consists of 13 residues. Germline V gene sequence: CDR1 LGHDT, CDR2 YNNKEL (reference sequence). CDR3 protein: CASSAVPGTEQYV. CDR3 bases: TGTGCCAGCAGCGCTGTACCGGGGACTGAGCAGTACGTC.

The genes are TRBV24-1 and TRBJ2-5; 11 bases agree with TRBD1. Germline V gives CDR1 KGHDR, CDR2 SFDVKD. V was pared by 4 bases and J by 4 bases, with 13 bases of the junction left unmatched. CDR3 length: 18 residues. The CDR3 loop is CATSDPGQGAGVGETQYF. CDR3 sequence (DNA): TGTGCCACCAGTGACCCCGGACAGGGGGCAGGGGTTGGAGAGACCCAGTACTTC.

This chain uses TRBV6-5 with TRBJ2-1; possibly TRBD1 or TRBD2 for D (5 bases each). V lost 4 bases and J lost 5, with 15 bases in between. CDR1 is MNHEY and CDR2 is SVGAGI in the germline V gene. The CDR3 is made up of 15 amino acids. The CDR3 loop is CASSSPGTANNEQFF. The CDR3 nucleotides are TGTGCCAGCAGTTCCCCGGGGACCGCTAACAATGAGCAGTTCTTC.